Below, 9 T cell receptor beta chains from the same sample are listed, as sequenced in a study of T cells in Graves' hyperthyroidism and ophthalmopathy. What was amplified from RNA transcripts were TCR beta CDR3 regions. With the HTBI primer set, the TCR CDR3 went through a first round of RT-PCR. TCRdb re-called the multiplex PCR reads with MiXCR, one entry per CDR3 protein. This table has around 300,000 distinct CDR3 sequences, approximately 15% appearing once. Sequenced sample: blood. These receptors came from a woman aged 30 to 39 with Graves' hyperthyroidism.

Ten or more counts support this clonotype. V and J are TRBV12-3 or TRBV12-4 and TRBJ1-6, with D unresolved. The V and J ends lost 3 bases and 10 bases respectively, with 4 bases between them. The CDR3 is 11 amino acids. The CDR3 loop reads CASSFSSPLHF. CDR3 in DNA: TGTGCCAGCAGTTTCTCCTCACCCCTCCACTTT.

This clonotype was found many times. The gene calls are TRBV11-2 and TRBJ2-1, with TRBD1 matching over 10 bases. Germline CDR1 SGHAT, CDR2 FQNNGV. The V segment lost 1 base and the J segment 4 bases; nucleotides outside the gene matches: 4. The CDR3 is 16 amino acids. The chain's CDR3 is CASSLVDRGPYNEQFF. DNA of the CDR3: TGTGCCAGCAGCTTAGTCGACAGGGGGCCTTACAATGAGCAGTTCTTC.

This clonotype was recorded a few times. Here the CDR3 DNA reads TGTGCCAGCAGCCTCAGAGGACAGGGGATCAACGAGCAGTACTTC. This gives the protein CASSLRGQGINEQYF. V gene TRBV7-9 combines with J gene TRBJ2-7, with 9 bases matching TRBD1. Germline lookup yields CDR1 SEHNR and CDR2 FQNEAQ (reference sequence). There are 15 residues in the CDR3. The V gene end was trimmed by 5 bases and the J gene end by 5 bases; junction bases not matched to a gene: 10.

This clonotype was counted ten times or more. This chain links TRBV7-2 with TRBJ2-3; perhaps TRBD2 as D (6 bases). The CDR3 spans 14 residues. Trimming left V 1 base short and J 8 bases short, with 13 bases between. Germline CDR1 is SGHTA and CDR2 is FQGNSA. CDR3 coding DNA: TGTGCCAGCAGCTTAGGTAGCGGCGCCATTACGCAGTATTTT. Encoded protein: CASSLGSGAITQYF. Combining the CDR3 with reference TRBV7-2 and TRBJ2-3 gives the whole variable domain GAGVSQSPSNKVTEKGKDVELRCDPISGHTALYWYRQSLGQGLEFLIYFQGNSAPDKSGLPSDRFSAERTGGSVSTLTIQRTQQEDSAVYLCASSLGSGAITQYFGPGTRLTVL.

The sample holds a few counts of this clonotype. V and J are TRBV27 and TRBJ1-5; D unresolved. Germline V gene lookup returns CDR1 MNHEY and CDR2 SMNVEV (reference sequence). V lost 0 bases, J lost 8 bases, and 17 bases lay in between. The CDR3 contains 16 residues. In nucleotides, the CDR3 is TGTGCCAGCAGTTTATCTATGGGCGGAAGGATTGAGCCCCAGCATTTT. Its protein is CASSLSMGGRIEPQHF.

This clonotype was picked up many times. The V and J genes are TRBV28 and TRBJ2-7, with D unclear. From germline, CDR1 is MDHEN and CDR2 SYDVKM. V lost 1 base to trimming and J lost 2 bases, with 3 bases between them. The CDR3 has 12 residues. The CDR3 bases are TGTGCCAGCAGTTTATCCGCCTACGAGCAGTACTTC. Translated, it gives CASSLSAYEQYF.

The gene calls are TRBV2 and TRBJ2-3; D is unresolved. The CDR3 length is 11 residues. Trimming took 10 bases from V and 1 from J, leaving 6 bases between them. Germline CDR1 and CDR2: SNHLY and FYNNEI. The CDR3 DNA follows: TGTGCCACAATAGGCACAGATACGCAGTATTTT. Protein sequence: CATIGTDTQYF.

This clonotype was detected ten times or more. The chain employs TRBV6-1 and TRBJ2-2; 8 nucleotides agree with TRBD2. Germline lookup yields CDR1 MNHNS and CDR2 SASEGT. Trimming took 4 bases from V and 2 from J; bases not matched to a gene: 3. The CDR3 length is 15 residues. The CDR3 nucleotides are TGTGCCAGCAGTGGGACTAGCACTAACACCGGGGAGCTGTTTTTT. It is translated as CASSGTSTNTGELFF.

This clonotype has a count of ten or more. The chain recombines TRBV24-1 with TRBJ2-1, with D hard to call. The CDR3 is 15 amino acids. The V and J ends lost 5 bases and 8 bases respectively, with 18 bases between them. The germline CDR1 and CDR2 sequences are KGHDR and SFDVKD. In nucleotides, the CDR3 is TGTGCCACCAGTGCTGGGGTGCGAATGGGCGATGAGCAGTTCTTC. Translating gives CATSAGVRMGDEQFF.